Shown below are 11 T cell receptor beta chains from a single sample sequenced in a study of cytomegalovirus exposure and HLA in healthy donors. The PCR ran on 60 Vbeta and 13 Jbeta primers. Only in-frame clones appear in the TCRdb table, and some are missing; sequencing was by immunoSEQ multiplex PCR. Among 85,000 to 100,000 clones listed, 64% were seen once. The sequencing sample was made of PBMCs. The receptor source for this set is a man in his 60s in good health and CMV-seronegative.

This clone was counted once. V usage is TRBV27 and J usage is TRBJ1-3; 7 nucleotides line up with TRBD1. This CDR3 spans 15 amino acids. With 5 bases clipped from V and 2 bases from J, the junction kept 6 bases outside the gene matches. From germline, CDR1 is MNHEY and CDR2 SMNVEV (reference sequence). The CDR3 DNA follows: TGTGCCAGCAGTCCCTACACAGGGGCTGGAAACACCATATATTTT. Protein: CASSPYTGAGNTIYF.

Only a few counts were recorded for this clone. The chain uses TRBV7-2 and TRBJ2-7; 13 bases match TRBD2. V dropped 3 bases and J dropped 4; count of bases not matched to a gene: 15. This CDR3 is built from 19 residues. CDR1 and CDR2 (germline): SGHTA, FQGNSA. The CDR3 DNA reads TGTGCCAGCAGCTTCCGCGGACTAGCGGGAGTTCATTCAGAGTACGAGCAGTACTTC. Translating it yields CASSFRGLAGVHSEYEQYF. Drawing the rest from reference TRBV7-2 and TRBJ2-7, the complete variable domain is GAGVSQSPSNKVTEKGKDVELRCDPISGHTALYWYRQSLGQGLEFLIYFQGNSAPDKSGLPSDRFSAERTGGSVSTLTIQRTQQEDSAVYLCASSFRGLAGVHSEYEQYFGPGTRLTVT.

The rearrangement links TRBV11-2 to TRBJ2-2; D may be TRBD1 (6 bases). The V gene's germline CDR1 is SGHAT and CDR2 FQNNGV. This CDR3 comprises 17 residues. Trimming took 4 bases from V and 4 from J, leaving 19 bases between them. CDR3 coding DNA: TGTGCCAGCAGCTCCGTGGTTTGGGGGACAACCACCGGGGAGCTGTTTTTT. Translated: CASSSVVWGTTTGELFF.

This clone was detected a few times. The rearrangement joins TRBV4-2 to TRBJ1-5; TRBD1 matches 8 bases. The junction had 5 bases not matched to a gene; V was cut back by 0 bases and J by 7 bases. The CDR3 has 15 residues. In germline, CDR1 is LGHNA, CDR2 YNFKEQ. This chain's CDR3 is CASSQEGQGGQPQHF. CDR3 nucleotide sequence: TGTGCCAGCAGCCAAGAAGGACAGGGAGGGCAGCCCCAGCATTTT.

This chain connects TRBV7-6 to TRBJ2-3, with a weak D call TRBD1 (6 bases). The germline gives CDR1 SGHVS, CDR2 FNYEAQ. Deletions cut 2 bases from V and 3 bases from J, with 21 bases between. This CDR3 spans 18 amino acids. The DNA of the CDR3 is TGTGCCAGCAGCTTACCCCGGACGGGACAAGGATTTACAGATACGCAGTATTTT. Amino acids: CASSLPRTGQGFTDTQYF.

This chain uses TRBV5-1 with TRBJ2-1; possible D gene TRBD1, 6 bases. Germline V gene data show CDR1 as SGHRS and CDR2 as YFSETQ. CDR3 length: 16 residues. V gave up 3 bases and J gave up 8 bases, with 21 bases separating them. The CDR3 nucleotides read TGCGCCAGCAGCTGGGGGCTACAGCCCGCACGCGATGAGCAGTTCTTC. Protein sequence: CASSWGLQPARDEQFF. The variable domain in full, completed from reference TRBV5-1 and TRBJ2-1, reads KAGVTQTPRYLIKTRGQQVTLSCSPISGHRSVSWYQQTPGQGLQFLFEYFSETQRNKGNFPGRFSGRQFSNSRSEMNVSTLELGDSALYLCASSWGLQPARDEQFFGPGTRLTVL.

The J gene is TRBJ1-1, the V gene TRBV7-2, with a weak D call TRBD1 (6 bases). V lost 5 bases, J lost 8 bases, and 15 bases lay in between. Per the germline V gene, CDR1 is SGHTA and CDR2 is FQGNSA. The CDR3 totals 13 residues. This chain's CDR3 is CASSPRTVGEAFF. The CDR3 DNA sequence: TGTGCCAGCAGCCCTCGGACAGTCGGGGAAGCTTTCTTT. The full variable domain, its missing parts supplied by reference TRBV7-2 and TRBJ1-1, is GAGVSQSPSNKVTEKGKDVELRCDPISGHTALYWYRQSLGQGLEFLIYFQGNSAPDKSGLPSDRFSAERTGGSVSTLTIQRTQQEDSAVYLCASSPRTVGEAFFGQGTRLTVV.

This clone turned up a few times. The V call is TRBV2, the J call TRBJ1-6, with a tentative D call TRBD1 (5 bases). The V end lost 4 bases, the J end lost 11 bases, and 9 bases lay between the germline ends. CDR3 length: 12 amino acids. The germline CDR1 and CDR2 sequences are SNHLY and FYNNEI. The CDR3 nucleotides read TGTGCCAGCAGTGGGGGACTGCCACCCCTCCACTTT. Its translation: CASSGGLPPLHF.

The count of this clone is one. The V and J genes are TRBV5-4 and TRBJ2-7; possible D gene TRBD1, 5 bases. The CDR3 runs to 15 residues. Germline V lookup: CDR1 SGHNT, CDR2 YYREEE (reference sequence). V was shortened by 3 bases and J by 2 bases, with 15 bases between the two germline ends. The CDR3 nucleotides are TGTGCCAGCAGCTCTGACCAGGGTCCACCCTACGAGCAGTACTTC. Translation: CASSSDQGPPYEQYF.

The chain couples TRBV27 to TRBJ2-7; 16 bases align to TRBD2. V lost 5 bases to trimming and J lost 2 bases; unmatched junction nucleotides: 6. Germline CDR1 and CDR2: MNHEY and SMNVEV (reference sequence). The CDR3 loop spans 17 amino acids. The CDR3 is CASSPGLAGGGPYEQYF. DNA for the CDR3: TGTGCCAGCAGTCCGGGACTAGCGGGAGGGGGGCCCTACGAGCAGTACTTC.

The V gene is TRBV28, the J gene TRBJ2-7, with D possibly being TRBD2 (5 bases). Germline values: CDR1 MDHEN, CDR2 SYDVKM. Trimming removed 2 bases from V and 2 bases from J, with 10 bases in between. CDR3 length equals 14 residues. CDR3 in DNA: TGTGCCAGCAGTTTAGGGAGTTTCCCCTACGAGCAGTACTTC. It is translated as CASSLGSFPYEQYF.